This TCR beta chain appears in the sequencing data of a study of CD8+ T cells in alopecia areata. The wider study: The study gave treated patients oral tofacitinib at 5 to 10 mg twice daily.

Remarks on this clone: Its matching antigen is unknown.

Individuals with alopecia areata gave both lesional scalp punch biopsies and peripheral blood for collection. The CDR3 runs to 16 residues. Germline CDR1 reads MDHEN; CDR2 reads SYDVKM. J was trimmed by 4 bases and V by 2 bases; bases with no gene match: 8. General study findings and limits: Lesional scalp exceeded normal scalp in clonality, especially in alopecia totalis/universalis. Sharing of TCR sequences between patients (possibly for HLA-related reasons) was less clear than in mice.

The sequencing template was cDNA reverse transcribed from extracted RNA. Repertoires were generated with immunoSEQ multiplex PCR, while TCRdb's copy carries only in-frame clones and drops some. Of some 11,000 clones in the sample, roughly 60% were seen once. The chain has TRBV28 and TRBJ1-5, with 7 bases lining up with TRBD1. This TCR was recovered from a human donor with alopecia areata. Sequenced input: skin. The CDR3 loop is CASSLQGSRGNQPQHF. In DNA, the CDR3 is TGTGCCAGCAGTTTACAGGGATCCAGGGGGAATCAGCCCCAGCATTTT.